The rows below give T cell receptor beta chains drawn from one sample of a study of T cells in Graves' hyperthyroidism and ophthalmopathy. TCRdb reanalysed the multiplex PCR reads using MiXCR and keeps one entry per CDR3 protein. The sample shows about 530,000 distinct CDR3 sequences, about 15% of them seen only once. The sample was blood. The receptor set was obtained from a woman younger than 30 with Graves' ophthalmopathy. The CDR3 runs from the conserved cysteine through the conserved F or W. A D gene is named only where the DNA matches it firmly. Clone size is given for some rows only: seen once, a few or many times, or a class if the clone is expanded.

v_gene,j_gene,abundance,d_gene,CDR3nt,CDR3aa
TRBV30,TRBJ1-4,.,.,TGTGCCTGGATGCGTCGGACGAATGAAAAACTGTTTTTT,CAWMRRTNEKLFF
TRBV12-3/TRBV12-4,TRBJ2-3,many,.,TGTGCCAGCAGTTTAAGCGGCGGGAAGGCAGATACGCAGTATTTT,CASSLSGGKADTQYF
TRBV20-1,TRBJ2-1,many,.,TGCAGTGCTCTTATGCGGTATACAGGGACTATCTACAATGAGCAGTTCTTC,CSALMRYTGTIYNEQFF
TRBV6-1,TRBJ2-3,.,TRBD1,TGTGCCAGCAGTGAGCGGACAGGCCACACAGATACGCAGTATTTT,CASSERTGHTDTQYF
TRBV18,TRBJ1-6,many,.,TGTGCCAGCTCACCATCTTCGGGTGACTCACCCCTCCACTTT,CASSPSSGDSPLHF
TRBV12-3/TRBV12-4,TRBJ1-4,many,TRBD1,TGTGCCAGCAGTGCCCGGACAGGGAGGCGTGAAAAACTGTTTTTT,CASSARTGRREKLFF
TRBV9,TRBJ2-3,.,TRBD1,TGTGCCAGCAGCACCATGACAGGGGTCACAGATACGCAGTATTTT,CASSTMTGVTDTQYF
TRBV2,TRBJ2-7,many,TRBD2,TGTGCCAGCAGTGAAGCTCGGGAGGGCTACGAGCAGTACTTC,CASSEAREGYEQYF
TRBV7-2,TRBJ2-3,few,.,TGTGCCAGCAGCTTATATTCAGATACGCAGTATTTT,CASSLYSDTQYF
TRBV20-1,TRBJ2-7,many,.,TGCAGTGCTAGAGATGGGGGCCCGGGGGGCTACTACGAGCAGTACTTC,CSARDGGPGGYYEQYF
TRBV7-9,TRBJ2-3,few,TRBD2,TGTGCCAGCAGACCCGCTAGCGGGAGGTACACAGATACGCAGTATTTT,CASRPASGRYTDTQYF
TRBV15,TRBJ2-1,many,.,TGTGCCACCAGCGTGGACAGGCGGGACTACAATGAGCAGTTCTTC,CATSVDRRDYNEQFF
TRBV27,TRBJ2-2,.,TRBD2,TGTGCCAGCGGACTCCTTACGGCTAGCGGTGCCGGGGAGCTGTTTTTT,CASGLLTASGAGELFF
TRBV5-5,TRBJ1-1,many,.,TGTGCCAGCAGCTTGGTAACGGGGTTTGGCACTGAAGCTTTCTTT,CASSLVTGFGTEAFF
TRBV11-2,TRBJ2-1,few,TRBD2,TGTGCCAGCAGCCCGACTAGCGGCGATGAGCAGTTCTTC,CASSPTSGDEQFF
TRBV7-2,TRBJ2-2,.,TRBD2,TGTGCCAGCAGCATACTAGCGGGAGCAACCGGGGAGCTGTTTTTT,CASSILAGATGELFF
TRBV6-1,TRBJ1-5,many,.,TGTGCCTCTCTGAAAGCAGGAGGCAGCAATCAGCCCCAGCATTTT,CASLKAGGSNQPQHF
TRBV28,TRBJ1-5,.,.,TGTGCCAGCAGGTCCCCCACCGACACCCCATATCAGCCCCAGCATTTT,CASRSPTDTPYQPQHF
TRBV20-1,TRBJ1-2,many,TRBD1,TGCAGTGCTAGAGATCGCAGGGGGGATGGCTACACCTTC,CSARDRRGDGYTF
TRBV4-2,TRBJ1-2,.,.,TGTGCCGCAGCAGCCCGAAGTCAGGGGAACTATGGCTACACCTTC,CAAAARSQGNYGYTF
TRBV28,TRBJ2-5,many,TRBD1,TGTGCCAGCAGGCGACAGGGATCGGGCTCGGAGACCCAGTACTTC,CASRRQGSGSETQYF
TRBV12-3/TRBV12-4,TRBJ1-2,many,.,TGTGCCAGCAGCCATAGACAGGTTTTAGTCTATGGCTACACCTTC,CASSHRQVLVYGYTF
TRBV27,TRBJ1-5,many,.,TGTGCCAGCAGTTTCAAAGGGAGGGGTCAGCCCCAGCATTTT,CASSFKGRGQPQHF
TRBV2,TRBJ1-2,many,.,TGTGCCAGCAGTCTCACGGGGGGCAATGGCTACACCTTC,CASSLTGGNGYTF
TRBV11-2,TRBJ1-1,many,.,TGTGCCAGCAGCTTACCAGGGACCACTGAAGCTTTCTTT,CASSLPGTTEAFF
TRBV12-3/TRBV12-4,TRBJ2-1,many,TRBD2,TGTGCCAGCACCCGGGTGGGCGGGAGCTCCTACAATGAGCAGTTCTTC,CASTRVGGSSYNEQFF
TRBV7-2,TRBJ1-2,many,.,TGTGCCAGCAGCTTTGGAGGGCTCGTCTATGGCTACACCTTC,CASSFGGLVYGYTF
TRBV7-9,TRBJ1-2,many,TRBD1,TGTGCCAGCAGCTTAGAGGGGGCCTTTGGTTATGGCTACACCTTC,CASSLEGAFGYGYTF
TRBV28,TRBJ1-6,many,.,TGTGCCAGCAGACAGGAGCCCTATAATTCACCCCTCCACTTT,CASRQEPYNSPLHF
TRBV7-3,TRBJ1-1,few,TRBD1,TGTGCCAGCAGCGTGACAGGGTCGGTGGTGGAAGCTTTCTTT,CASSVTGSVVEAFF
TRBV13,TRBJ2-3,many,.,TGTGCCAGCAGCTCTCGACCCCTCACAGATACGCAGTATTTT,CASSSRPLTDTQYF
TRBV19,TRBJ1-5,few,.,TGTGCCAGTATGACGGAAATCTATAGCAATCAGCCCCAGCATTTT,CASMTEIYSNQPQHF
TRBV12-3/TRBV12-4,TRBJ1-1,many,TRBD1,TGTGCCAGCAGTCCCACGACAGGGATGAACACTGAAGCTTTCTTT,CASSPTTGMNTEAFF
TRBV5-1,TRBJ1-3,few,.,TGCGCCAGCAGCGAGACGCGAGACAAGAGCTCTGGAAACACCATATATTTT,CASSETRDKSSGNTIYF
TRBV28,TRBJ2-3,many,.,TGTGCCAGCAGTAGAGGGGCTAGCACAGATACGCAGTATTTT,CASSRGASTDTQYF
TRBV11-1,TRBJ2-5,many,TRBD2,TGTGCCAGCAGCTTAACGCCGGGACTAGCCGTAGAGACCCAGTACTTC,CASSLTPGLAVETQYF
TRBV9,TRBJ1-6,.,.,TGTGCCAGCAGCGCAACAGGGAATGTGCGGTCACCCCTCCACTTT,CASSATGNVRSPLHF
TRBV28,TRBJ1-2,.,.,TGTGCCAGCAGGAAGGGACAAACCTATGGCTACACCTTC,CASRKGQTYGYTF
TRBV20-1,TRBJ1-4,few,.,TGCAGTGCTCGAGAAACGCAGGGGAACAGTGAAAAACTGTTTTTT,CSARETQGNSEKLFF
TRBV18,TRBJ2-3,many,.,TGTGCCAGCTCACCGCAAGGATCCACAGATACGCAGTATTTT,CASSPQGSTDTQYF
TRBV11-1,TRBJ2-7,.,TRBD1,TGTGCCAGCAGCCGCCGGACAGGGCCCGAGCAGTACTTC,CASSRRTGPEQYF
TRBV13,TRBJ2-2,.,.,TGTGCCAGCAGCTGGGGGACAATCAGGAGCACCGGGGAGCTGTTTTTT,CASSWGTIRSTGELFF
TRBV28,TRBJ2-5,many,.,TGTGCCAGCACCCCGATGAGACTCATTACGCGAGAGACCCAGTACTTC,CASTPMRLITRETQYF
TRBV30,TRBJ2-7,many,TRBD1,TGTGCCTGGACCCACCCCGGGACAGGGAGCCACGAGCAGTACTTC,CAWTHPGTGSHEQYF
TRBV6-2/TRBV6-3,TRBJ2-1,.,TRBD2,TGTGCCAGCCAGGATGAGCGGGGGGGCAGTGAGCAGTTCTTC,CASQDERGGSEQFF
TRBV29-1,TRBJ2-1,few,.,TGCAGCGTTGTCAAGCTTACCTACAATGAGCAGTTCTTC,CSVVKLTYNEQFF
TRBV11-3,TRBJ2-1,many,TRBD2,TGTGCCAGCAGCTCGGGACTAGCGGGGGGGCTGGGCAATGAGCAGTTCTTC,CASSSGLAGGLGNEQFF
TRBV2,TRBJ2-1,.,TRBD2,TGTGCCAGCAGTCCCAATAGCGGGGGGGCCTACAATGAGCAGTTCTTC,CASSPNSGGAYNEQFF
TRBV3-1,TRBJ2-5,many,TRBD2,TGTGCCAGCAGCCAAGTCCCTGGGACTAGCCTCCAAGAGACCCAGTACTTC,CASSQVPGTSLQETQYF
TRBV7-2,TRBJ2-1,many,.,TGTGCCAGCAGCTTAGCTTCTCTTTTATCCTACAATGAGCAGTTCTTC,CASSLASLLSYNEQFF